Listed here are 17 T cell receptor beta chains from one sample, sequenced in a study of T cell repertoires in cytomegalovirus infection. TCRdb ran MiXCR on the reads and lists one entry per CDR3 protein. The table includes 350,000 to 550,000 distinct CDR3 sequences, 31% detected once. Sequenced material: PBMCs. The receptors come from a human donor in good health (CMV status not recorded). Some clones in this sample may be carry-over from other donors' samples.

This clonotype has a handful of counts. The CDR3 loop is CASSLTGQGSYEQYF. CDR3 sequence (DNA): TGTGCCAGCAGTCTCACCGGACAGGGCTCCTACGAGCAGTACTTC. The gene calls are TRBV27 and TRBJ2-7; 8 bases are shared with TRBD1. V shed 5 bases and J 0 bases; nucleotides not matched to a gene: 6. The CDR3 has 15 residues. Germline CDR1 is MNHEY and CDR2 is SMNVEV (reference sequence).

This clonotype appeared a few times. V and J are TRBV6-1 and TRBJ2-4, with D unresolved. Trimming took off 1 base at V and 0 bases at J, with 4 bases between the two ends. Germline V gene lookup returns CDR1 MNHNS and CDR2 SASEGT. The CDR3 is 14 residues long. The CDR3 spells CASSEELAKNIQYF. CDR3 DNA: TGTGCCAGCAGTGAAGAGTTAGCCAAAAACATTCAGTACTTC.

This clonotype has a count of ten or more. The CDR3 loop reads CASSLVSYNEQFF. DNA of the CDR3: TGTGCCAGCAGTCTGGTGTCCTACAATGAGCAGTTCTTC. The chain couples TRBV7-2 to TRBJ2-1, with D uncertain. Looked up from germline, CDR1 is SGHTA and CDR2 is FQGNSA. The CDR3 spans 13 residues. Trimming left V 6 bases short and J 1 base short, with 7 bases between.

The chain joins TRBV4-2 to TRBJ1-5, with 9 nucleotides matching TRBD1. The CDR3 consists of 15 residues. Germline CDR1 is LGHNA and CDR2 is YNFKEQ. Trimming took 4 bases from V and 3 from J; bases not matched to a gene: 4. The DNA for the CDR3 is TGTGCCAGCAGCCCTGGGGACAGGGACAATCAGCCCCAGCATTTT. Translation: CASSPGDRDNQPQHF.

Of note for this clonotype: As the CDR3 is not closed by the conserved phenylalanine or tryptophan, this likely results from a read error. The CDR3 reads CASSLGRNSYEQYC. In DNA, the CDR3 is TGTGCCAGCAGCTTAGGACGGAACTCCTACGAGCAGTACTGC. The V gene is TRBV7-2, the J gene TRBJ2-7; D gene ambiguous. Trimming pared 1 base from V and 0 bases from J, leaving 7 bases between. The CDR3 totals 14 residues. Germline CDR1 and CDR2: SGHTA and FQGNSA.

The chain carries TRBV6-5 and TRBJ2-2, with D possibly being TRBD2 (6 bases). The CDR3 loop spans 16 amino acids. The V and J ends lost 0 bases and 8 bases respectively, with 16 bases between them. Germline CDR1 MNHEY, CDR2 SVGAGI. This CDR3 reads CASSYSIRDFLGELFF. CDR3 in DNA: TGTGCCAGCAGTTACTCGATCCGGGACTTCTTGGGGGAGCTGTTTTTT.

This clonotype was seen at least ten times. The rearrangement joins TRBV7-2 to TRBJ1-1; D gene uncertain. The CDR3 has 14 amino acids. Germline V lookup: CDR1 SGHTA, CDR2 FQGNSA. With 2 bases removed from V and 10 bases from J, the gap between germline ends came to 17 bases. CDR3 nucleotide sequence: TGTGCCAGCAGCTTAACGGTTGCAGCCCGAAGAGCTTTCTTT. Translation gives CASSLTVAARRAFF.

The CDR3 protein is CSVDGGASGNTIYF. CDR3 coding DNA: TGCAGCGTTGACGGGGGCGCTTCAGGAAACACCATATATTTT. The J gene is TRBJ1-3, the V gene TRBV29-1, with D tentatively TRBD1 (6 bases). CDR1 is SQVTM and CDR2 is ANQGSEA in the germline V gene. The length of the CDR3 is 14 residues. V lost 3 bases and J 4 bases, leaving 13 bases between the germline ends.

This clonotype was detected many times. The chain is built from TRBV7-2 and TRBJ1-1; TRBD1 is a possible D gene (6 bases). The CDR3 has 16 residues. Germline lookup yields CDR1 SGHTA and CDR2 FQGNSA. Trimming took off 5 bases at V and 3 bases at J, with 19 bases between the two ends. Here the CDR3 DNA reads TGTGCCAGCAGCACCTGGCTGAGGGACAAAGACACTGAAGCTTTCTTT. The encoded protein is CASSTWLRDKDTEAFF.

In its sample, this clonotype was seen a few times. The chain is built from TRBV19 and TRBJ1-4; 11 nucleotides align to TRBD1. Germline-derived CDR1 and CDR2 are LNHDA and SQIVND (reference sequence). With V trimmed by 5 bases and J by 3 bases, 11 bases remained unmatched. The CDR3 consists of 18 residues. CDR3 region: CASSARDRGKTANEKLFF. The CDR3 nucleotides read TGTGCCAGTAGTGCCCGGGACAGGGGGAAGACGGCTAATGAAAAACTGTTTTTT. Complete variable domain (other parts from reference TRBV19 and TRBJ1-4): DGGITQSPKYLFRKEGQNVTLSCEQNLNHDAMYWYRQDPGQGLRLIYYSQIVNDFQKGDIAEGYSVSREKKESFPLTVTSAQKNPTAFYLCASSARDRGKTANEKLFFGSGTQLSVL.

DNA for the CDR3: TGTGCCTGGAGTGTAGGAGGGTCGGGCCTCACAAACGCAGATACGCAGTATTTT. Encoded protein: CAWSVGGSGLTNADTQYF. The chain is built from TRBV30 and TRBJ2-3; D possibly corresponds to TRBD2 (6 bases). V lost 0 bases and J lost 4, with 23 bases in between. The CDR3 is made up of 18 amino acids. Per germline, CDR1 GTSNPN and CDR2 SVGIG (reference sequence).

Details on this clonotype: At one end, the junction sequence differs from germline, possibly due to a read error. This CDR3 reads CASSASGGYTETKCF. Here the CDR3 DNA reads TGTGCCAGCAGTGCTAGCGGGGGGTACACTGAGACGAAGTGTTTT. This chain links TRBV6-5 with TRBJ2-3; 11 bases line up with TRBD2. Germline CDR1 MNHEY, CDR2 SVGAGI. CDR3 length: 15 residues.

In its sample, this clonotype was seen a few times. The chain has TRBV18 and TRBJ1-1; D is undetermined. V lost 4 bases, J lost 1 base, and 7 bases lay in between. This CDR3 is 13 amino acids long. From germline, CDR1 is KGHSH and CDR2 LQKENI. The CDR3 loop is CASSLDKNTEAFF. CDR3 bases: TGTGCCAGCTCACTTGACAAGAACACTGAAGCTTTCTTT.

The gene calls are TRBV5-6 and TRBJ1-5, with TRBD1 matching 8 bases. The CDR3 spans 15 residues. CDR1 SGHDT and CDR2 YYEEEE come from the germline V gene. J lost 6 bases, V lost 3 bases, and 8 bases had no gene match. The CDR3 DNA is TGTGCCAGCAGCTCCCTGGACAGGGTCGGTCAGCCCCAGCATTTT. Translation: CASSSLDRVGQPQHF.

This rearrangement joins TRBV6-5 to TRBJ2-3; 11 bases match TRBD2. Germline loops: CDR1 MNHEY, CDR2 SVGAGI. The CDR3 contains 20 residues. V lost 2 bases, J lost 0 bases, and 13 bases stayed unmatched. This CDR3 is CASSYRIPSGGLTSTDTQYF. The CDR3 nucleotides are TGTGCCAGCAGTTACCGTATACCTAGCGGGGGGCTGACGAGCACAGATACGCAGTATTTT.

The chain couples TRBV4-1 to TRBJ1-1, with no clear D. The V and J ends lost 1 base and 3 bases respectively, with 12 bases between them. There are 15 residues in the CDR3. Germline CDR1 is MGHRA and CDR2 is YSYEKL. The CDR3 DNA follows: TGCGCCAGCAGCCAAGCCCCCCTGGGGTACACTGAAGCTTTCTTT. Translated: CASSQAPLGYTEAFF.

CDR3: CASSYSSSGGPNGELFF. CDR3 in DNA: TGTGCCAGCAGTTACTCGAGTAGCGGGGGGCCGAACGGGGAGCTGTTTTTT. The chain links TRBV6-6 to TRBJ2-2; 10 bases map to TRBD2. The CDR3 consists of 17 residues. V gave up 0 bases and J gave up 7 bases; unmatched junction bases: 8. Germline V lookup: CDR1 MNHNY, CDR2 SVGAGI (reference sequence).